What follows are 30 T cell receptor beta chains derived from one specimen sequenced in a study of blood T cells in healthy people across ages. A J-beta primer mix and a sample-barcoded 5' primer were used in a second PCR of roughly 7 to 12 cycles. TCRdb processed the 5' RACE reads anew with MiXCR; each CDR3 protein has one entry. The data hold some 860,000 distinct CDR3 sequences, with roughly 50% observed a single time. The specimen sequenced was blood. The receptors originated from a middle-aged man in good health.

The DNA for the CDR3 is TGCAGCGTTGAAGAGCGGGAGAGCACAGATACGCAGTATTTT. This codes for CSVEERESTDTQYF. This rearrangement joins TRBV29-1 to TRBJ2-3, with 7 nucleotides matching TRBD2. Germline loops: CDR1 SQVTM, CDR2 ANQGSEA. The CDR3 is 14 residues long. After removal of 0 bases from V and 0 bases from J, the junction contained 0 bases not matched to a gene.

This clonotype was seen a handful of times. The V call is TRBV2, the J call TRBJ1-2, with D uncertain. The CDR3 totals 13 residues. The V gene's germline CDR1 is SNHLY and CDR2 FYNNEI. Trimming shortened V by 6 bases and J by 0 bases, and 8 bases separated the two germline ends. This CDR3 reads CASRIVTNYGYTF. CDR3 nucleotides: TGTGCCAGCAGGATAGTTACTAACTATGGCTACACCTTC.

The rearrangement links TRBV24-1 to TRBJ2-6; D is perhaps TRBD2 (6 bases). Germline values: CDR1 KGHDR, CDR2 SFDVKD. V lost 7 bases to trimming and J lost 1 base, with 25 bases between them. The CDR3 is made up of 20 amino acids. In DNA, the CDR3 is TGTGCCACCAGCCGAGACCAGGGCGGGGAAAAACGGTCTGGGGCCAACGTCCTGACTTTC. Its translation is CATSRDQGGEKRSGANVLTF.

This chain connects TRBV10-3 to TRBJ1-1; D gene uncertain. Germline loops: CDR1 ENHRY, CDR2 SYGVKD. V was shortened by 3 bases and J by 7 bases, with 9 bases between the two germline ends. This CDR3 has 12 amino acids. CDR3 residues: CAISEGESEAFF. The CDR3 nucleotides are TGTGCCATCAGTGAAGGAGAGAGTGAAGCTTTCTTT.

This clonotype occurred once. The chain has TRBV2 and TRBJ2-7; D is ambiguous. This CDR3 is 15 amino acids long. Trimming pared 1 base from V and 3 bases from J, leaving 13 bases between. Germline CDR1 is SNHLY and CDR2 is FYNNEI. CDR3: CASSEGGLPSYEQYF. CDR3 in DNA: TGTGCCAGCAGTGAAGGCGGCTTACCGAGCTACGAGCAGTACTTC.

This clonotype was observed a handful of times. V gene TRBV29-1 combines with J gene TRBJ1-5; D may be TRBD1 (6 bases). V lost 4 bases and J 5 bases, leaving 12 bases between the germline ends. This CDR3 contains 13 residues. The germline V gene encodes CDR1 SQVTM and CDR2 ANQGSEA. The CDR3: CSVAQGPDQPQHF. The CDR3 DNA follows: TGCAGCGTTGCACAGGGCCCGGATCAGCCCCAGCATTTT. Combining the CDR3 with reference TRBV29-1 and TRBJ1-5 gives the whole variable domain SAVISQKPSRDICQRGTSLTIQCQVDSQVTMMFWYRQQPGQSLTLIATANQGSEATYESGFVIDKFPISRPNLTFSTLTVSNMSPEDSSIYLCSVAQGPDQPQHFGDGTRLSIL.

This clonotype was found a few times. The chain has TRBV2 and TRBJ2-7; a weak D match, TRBD2 (5 bases). V lost 4 bases and J lost 2, with 27 bases in between. Germline V gives CDR1 SNHLY, CDR2 FYNNEI. The CDR3 has 19 amino acids. The DNA for the CDR3 is TGTGCCAGCAGTGTGAATCCCCTGGGGAGTCCCAGTCCCACCTACGAGCAGTACTTC. This translates into CASSVNPLGSPSPTYEQYF.

The rearrangement joins TRBV12-3 or TRBV12-4 to TRBJ2-7; D is undetermined. V was pared by 5 bases and J by 0 bases, with 11 bases between. The CDR3 covers 14 residues. The CDR3, as DNA: TGTGCCAGCAGTGTACGGGCAGGCTCCTACGAGCAGTACTTC. Translating gives CASSVRAGSYEQYF.

The chain is built from TRBV7-6 and TRBJ2-7, with TRBD2 as a possible D gene (7 bases). The DNA end favors TRBJ2-5, so the J call may be wrong. Looked up from germline, CDR1 is SGHVS and CDR2 is FNYEAQ. The CDR3 has 14 amino acids. CDR3 sequence reads: CASLGYREGETQYF. The CDR3 DNA follows: TGTGCCAGCCTCGGGTACAGGGAGGGAGAGACCCAGTACTTC.

This rearrangement joins TRBV5-1 to TRBJ2-6; 8 bases line up with TRBD1. The germline gives CDR1 SGHRS, CDR2 YFSETQ. The CDR3 is 20 amino acids. The V gene end was trimmed by 0 bases and the J gene end by 0 bases; junction bases not matched to a gene: 11. The CDR3 loop is CASSLEEAGGFVSGANVLTF. CDR3 DNA sequence: TGCGCCAGCAGCTTGGAAGAAGCAGGGGGCTTTGTCTCTGGGGCCAACGTCCTGACTTTC.

As for this clonotype: An end of the junction differs from the germline gene, which may be a read error. The chain employs TRBV5-5 and TRBJ2-7, with TRBD1 matching 11 bases. The germline CDR1 and CDR2 sequences are SGHKS and YYEKEE (reference sequence). The CDR3 has 16 residues. The CDR3 protein is CAGSFLRDRGGYEQYF. The CDR3 DNA sequence: TGTGCCGGCAGCTTTCTCCGGGACAGGGGGGGCTACGAGCAGTACTTC.

This chain links TRBV27 with TRBJ1-2; tentatively, D is TRBD1 (6 bases). The V gene lost 5 bases and the J gene lost 4 bases, with 17 bases spanning the gap. Germline V gene lookup returns CDR1 MNHEY and CDR2 SMNVEV (reference sequence). There are 15 residues in the CDR3. CDR3 region: CASSIRGRGFYGYTF. In DNA, the CDR3 is TGTGCCAGCAGTATCCGGGGCAGGGGTTTCTATGGCTACACCTTC.

This chain links TRBV5-1 with TRBJ2-3; no reliable D call. The CDR3 spans 17 residues. From germline, CDR1 is SGHRS and CDR2 YFSETQ. V lost 5 bases, J lost 3 bases, and 22 bases lay in between. In nucleotides, the CDR3 is TGCGCCAGCAGTTTAACCGGAACCCCACAGTCGACAGATACGCAGTATTTT. Amino acids: CASSLTGTPQSTDTQYF.

The CDR3 nucleotides are TGTGCCAGCAGCCCACGAGAGCTAGCGGGGGCCTACAATGAGCAGTTCTTC. Amino acids: CASSPRELAGAYNEQFF. The V gene is TRBV7-9, the J gene TRBJ2-1; 10 nucleotides line up with TRBD2. The CDR3 runs 17 residues. The trim removed 5 bases at V and 2 bases at J, leaving 9 bases unmatched. Germline V gives CDR1 SEHNR, CDR2 FQNEAQ (reference sequence).

The rearrangement joins TRBV6-2 or TRBV6-3 to TRBJ2-1; D is unclear. The germline V gene encodes CDR1 MNHEY and CDR2 SVGEGT. The V end lost 7 bases, the J end lost 6 bases, and 13 bases lay between the germline ends. This CDR3 spans 13 amino acids. This chain's CDR3 is CASTRSIVNEQFF. DNA of the CDR3: TGTGCCAGCACCCGTTCTATTGTCAATGAGCAGTTCTTC.

V usage is TRBV20-1 and J usage is TRBJ2-5, with 8 positions matching TRBD1. Unmatched junction bases numbered 16, after V lost 2 bases and J lost 11 bases. The CDR3 loop spans 15 amino acids. CDR1 is DFQATT, CDR2 SNEGSKA, per germline (reference sequence). The CDR3 DNA reads as TGCAGTGCTAGACAACAGGGGGACCACTCCTACGGGCAGTACTTC. Its protein product is CSARQQGDHSYGQYF.

There are a few counts of this clonotype. V usage is TRBV7-3 and J usage is TRBJ2-3, with no clear D. Germline CDR1 reads SGHTA; CDR2 reads FQGTGA. This CDR3 contains 14 residues. Trimming removed 3 bases from V and 2 bases from J, with 9 bases in between. The CDR3 DNA reads as TGTGCCAGCAGCTTCATGGAGTCCACAGATACGCAGTATTTT. This sequence encodes CASSFMESTDTQYF.

The gene calls are TRBV7-9 and TRBJ2-2; D might be TRBD2 (6 bases). This CDR3 is 15 amino acids long. CDR1 and CDR2 (germline): SEHNR, FQNEAQ (reference sequence). V shed 6 bases and J shed 0 bases, with 11 bases lying between them. CDR3 sequence reads: CASRLGLSNTGELFF. DNA of the CDR3: TGTGCCAGCAGACTGGGACTGTCGAACACCGGGGAGCTGTTTTTT.

Only a few counts were recorded for this clonotype. The J gene is TRBJ1-1, the V gene TRBV20-1; 8 nucleotides match TRBD1. The CDR3 consists of 14 residues. The germline V gene has CDR1 DFQATT and CDR2 SNEGSKA (reference sequence). Here the CDR3 DNA reads TGCAGCGTATCCCGGACAGGGACAAACACTGAAGCTTTCTTT. It specifies CSVSRTGTNTEAFF.

In its sample, this clonotype was seen once. The rearrangement links TRBV3-1 to TRBJ1-2; D unclear. Trimming shortened V by 4 bases and J by 7 bases, and 16 bases separated the two germline ends. Germline V gene lookup returns CDR1 LGHDT and CDR2 YNNKEL (reference sequence). The CDR3 has 14 amino acids. CDR3: CASSLLEGLGGYTF. The CDR3 coding sequence is TGTGCCAGCAGCCTTTTGGAGGGCTTGGGTGGCTACACCTTC.

The chain recombines TRBV3-1 with TRBJ2-1, with 7 bases identical to TRBD2. Germline assignment: CDR1 LGHDT and CDR2 YNNKEL (reference sequence). The CDR3 is 18 amino acids. Trimming cost V 3 bases and J 2 bases; bases outside gene matches: 13. The CDR3 nucleotides are TGTGCCAGCAGCCATGGCGCGGGAGCTGGGGCGGCCTACAATGAGCAGTTCTTC. This codes for CASSHGAGAGAAYNEQFF.

In this sample, this clonotype turned up once. The chain links TRBV2 to TRBJ2-7, with 11 positions matching TRBD2. Germline CDR1 reads SNHLY; CDR2 reads FYNNEI. J was trimmed by 9 bases and V by 5 bases; bases with no gene match: 15. The CDR3 totals 16 residues. The chain's CDR3 is CASSFPGTSGYSGQYF. In nucleotides, the CDR3 is TGTGCCAGCAGTTTTCCCGGGACTAGCGGCTACAGCGGGCAGTACTTC.

Notes on this clonotype: This could be a read error, since a much larger clone is one nucleotide away. V gene TRBV5-1 combines with J gene TRBJ2-7; D tentatively fits TRBD1 or TRBD2 (5 bases each). CDR3 size: 14 residues. The V gene's germline CDR1 is SGHRS and CDR2 YFSETQ. The CDR3 DNA is TGCGTCAGCAGCCTAGGGACCACTTCCTACGAGCAGTACTTC. It codes for CVSSLGTTSYEQYF.

The gene calls are TRBV28 and TRBJ2-1; 7 nucleotides agree with TRBD2. The CDR3 has 12 amino acids. V lost 6 bases and J lost 9; bases outside the gene matches: 5. Germline loops: CDR1 MDHEN, CDR2 SYDVKM. The CDR3 DNA sequence: TGTGCCAGCAGGGGGGGGGTGATTGAGCAGTTCTTC. This translates into CASRGGVIEQFF.

This chain uses TRBV11-2 with TRBJ1-2; D may be TRBD1 (5 bases). This CDR3 has 13 residues. Trimming pared 5 bases from V and 3 bases from J, leaving 10 bases between. Germline V CDR1 and CDR2: SGHAT, FQNNGV. The CDR3 nucleotides are TGTGCCAGCAGCACCAGGGATCACTATGGCTACACCTTC. Translation gives CASSTRDHYGYTF.

Of note for this clonotype: A clone one base away is much larger, so this may be a read error. The chain is built from TRBV12-3 or TRBV12-4 and TRBJ2-3; D tentatively fits TRBD1 or TRBD2 (5 bases each). The CDR3 covers 15 residues. CDR3 sequence reads: CASSFSGASTDTEYF. In nucleotides, the CDR3 is TGTGCCAGCAGTTTTTCCGGGGCCAGCACAGATACGGAGTATTTT.

V gene TRBV5-5 combines with J gene TRBJ2-1; 9 bases match TRBD2. V trimming: 3 bases; J trimming: 7 bases; junction bases outside the gene matches: 8. The CDR3 loop spans 15 amino acids. Germline CDR1 SGHKS, CDR2 YYEKEE (reference sequence). CDR3 amino acids: CASSWGLAGSNEQFF. The CDR3 bases are TGTGCCAGCAGCTGGGGGCTAGCGGGAAGTAATGAGCAGTTCTTC.

In this sample, this clonotype turned up a few times. V is TRBV7-2 and J is TRBJ2-1; a possible D gene is TRBD2 (6 bases). The CDR3 totals 13 residues. The V and J ends lost 1 base and 9 bases respectively, with 10 bases between them. Germline V gives CDR1 SGHTA, CDR2 FQGNSA. This CDR3 is CASSLVRGSEQFF. The CDR3 DNA follows: TGTGCCAGCAGCTTAGTCCGGGGGAGTGAGCAGTTCTTC.

This chain connects TRBV28 to TRBJ2-1; D might be TRBD2 (6 bases). V was clipped by 2 bases and J by 8 bases, with 13 bases between them. This CDR3 spans 14 amino acids. In germline, CDR1 is MDHEN, CDR2 SYDVKM. CDR3 nucleotide sequence: TGTGCCAGCAGTTTAGGAGGGGTTAACGATGAGCAGTTCTTC. Residues: CASSLGGVNDEQFF. The variable domain in full, with the rest retrieved from reference TRBV28 and TRBJ2-1, is DVKVTQSSRYLVKRTGEKVFLECVQDMDHENMFWYRQDPGLGLRLIYFSYDVKMKEKGDIPEGYSVSREKKERFSLILESASTNQTSMYLCASSLGGVNDEQFFGPGTRLTVL.

This clonotype was counted only a few times. The rearrangement joins TRBV10-3 to TRBJ1-1; D may be TRBD1 (5 bases). Germline loops: CDR1 ENHRY, CDR2 SYGVKD. The ends were cut back, 7 bases at V and 5 bases at J, with 14 bases in the middle. The CDR3 consists of 13 residues. This chain's CDR3 is CAIKGRVATEAFF. As DNA, the CDR3 is TGTGCCATCAAGGGCAGGGTGGCGACTGAAGCTTTCTTT.